One sample yielded the 5 T cell receptor beta chains listed below, sequenced in a study of blood T cell repertoires in COVID-19 (TCRdb year 2020). The library was built by means of the immunoSEQ multiplex PCR assay. The clones in this table, taken by TCRdb from immuneACCESS, are in-frame only. Not every clone is retained; where verified, under half of the shortfall comes from an unresolved V gene, and the cause of the rest is unknown. Here the sample has 300,000 to 350,000 clones; about 91% occur a single time. The ten largest clones represent more than 8.5% of the sample. Sequenced input: PBMCs or T cells enriched from blood (not recorded which). These receptors originate from a young woman who had recovered from COVID-19.

V is TRBV6-2 or TRBV6-3 and J is TRBJ1-5; D uncertain. The CDR3 loop spans 14 amino acids. Germline lookup yields CDR1 MNHEY and CDR2 SVGEGT. Trimming shortened V by 5 bases and J by 3 bases, and 11 bases separated the two germline ends. CDR3 loop: CASSRFNNNQPQHF. As DNA, the CDR3 is TGTGCCAGCAGTCGCTTTAACAACAATCAGCCCCAGCATTTT.

This clone was observed a single time. The chain uses TRBV6-1 and TRBJ2-1; no reliable D call. CDR1 and CDR2 (germline): MNHNS, SASEGT. The CDR3 sequence is 13 residues long. The V and J ends lost 3 bases and 9 bases respectively, with 12 bases between them. The CDR3 sequence is CASSDDKVFEQFF. The CDR3 nucleotides read TGTGCCAGCAGTGATGACAAGGTGTTTGAGCAGTTCTTC.

This chain links TRBV7-9 with TRBJ1-1; no clear D gene. Trimming removed 5 bases at V and 2 bases at J, with 9 bases between. CDR3 length: 13 residues. Germline loops: CDR1 SEHNR, CDR2 FQNEAQ (reference sequence). CDR3 DNA sequence: TGTGCCAGCAGCCCCACGGTTAACACTGAAGCTTTCTTT. Translated: CASSPTVNTEAFF.

The V gene is TRBV5-1, the J gene TRBJ2-3; D ambiguous. The CDR3 sequence is 14 residues long. Trimming removed 0 bases from V and 2 bases from J, with 7 bases in between. Per germline, CDR1 SGHRS and CDR2 YFSETQ. CDR3 amino acids: CASSLESNTDTQYF. In DNA form, the CDR3 reads TGCGCCAGCAGCTTGGAGAGTAACACAGATACGCAGTATTTT. Full variable domain (missing parts from reference TRBV5-1 and TRBJ2-3): KAGVTQTPRYLIKTRGQQVTLSCSPISGHRSVSWYQQTPGQGLQFLFEYFSETQRNKGNFPGRFSGRQFSNSRSEMNVSTLELGDSALYLCASSLESNTDTQYFGPGTRLTVL.

The rearrangement joins TRBV2 to TRBJ2-7, with a tentative D call TRBD2 (5 bases). The CDR3 sequence is 13 residues long. CDR1 is SNHLY, CDR2 FYNNEI, per germline. V lost 7 bases to trimming and J lost 2 bases, with 12 bases between them. The CDR3 DNA reads as TGTGCCAGCACCCCGACGGGAACCTACGAGCAGTACTTC. Translating gives CASTPTGTYEQYF.